In this sample, the clone carrying this T cell receptor (beta chain) turned up a few times. The antigen is unknown. The CDR3 runs to 14 residues. J gave up 2 bases and V 4 bases, and 4 bases lay outside the gene matches. Germline CDR1 reads LNHDA; CDR2 reads SQIVND (reference sequence). These data originate in a study of beta chain features in type 1 diabetes. General study findings and limits: Highly expressing activated T cells could be over-counted with a cDNA template. Insertions were fewer and deletions more numerous at VDJ junctions in type 1 diabetes patients.

The entirety of the isolated RNA underwent reverse transcription, so expressed TCRB transcripts were sequenced. Sequencing used immunoSEQ multiplex PCR; TCRdb keeps in-frame clones, though not all of them. The sample holds under 200,000 clones; 7.5% to 9.5% are singletons and the top ten take approximately 2.3%. The TCR comes from a woman under 30 in good health. The rearrangement joins TRBV19 to TRBJ2-5, with 7 bases aligning to TRBD1. Sequencing was performed on central memory CD4+ T cells from blood. The DNA for the CDR3 is TGTGCCAGTAGTACCGGGACAGCACAAGAGACCCAGTACTTC. The encoded protein is CASSTGTAQETQYF.